The sequence of this T cell receptor (beta chain) was determined in a study of graft-versus-host responses after intestinal transplantation. General observations from the study: Graft-versus-host to host-versus-graft clonal ratios in allografts were high in patients with graft-donor T cell macrochimerism.

Deletions cut 3 bases from V and 4 bases from J, with 7 bases between. The CDR3 contains 12 residues. Germline lookup yields CDR1 SGHTA and CDR2 FQGNSA. This clone has only a few counts. Distinct nucleotide sequences in the sample also encode this CDR3. Using immunoSEQ multiplex PCR, the repertoire was profiled, and TCRdb retains in-frame clones only, with some absent. The sample holds about 6,900 clones, around 25% seen once. This TCR was recovered from a human patient who was an organ donor for intestinal transplantation. Sample: alloreactive CD4+ T cells from a mixed lymphocyte reaction culture, taken before transplantation. Subset described: CFSE-low proliferating T cells sorted from approximately 6-day pre-transplant mixed lymphocyte reaction (GvH or HvG direction). The V gene is TRBV7-2, the J gene TRBJ2-7, with D possibly matching TRBD1 (6 bases). The CDR3 region is CASSLQGYEQYF. The CDR3 coding sequence is TGTGCCAGCAGCTTGCAGGGGTACGAGCAGTACTTC.